What follows are 10 T cell receptor beta chains derived from one specimen sequenced in a study of long-term antiretroviral therapy in people with HIV. Assay version v3.0 of immunoSEQ was used, and it was run at survey level. Method: immunoSEQ multiplex PCR; TCRdb's copy keeps in-frame clones and lacks some. The repertoire holds 20,000 or so clones, with around 81% as singletons. The sequences come from unsorted PBMCs, collected 0.1 years before starting antiretroviral therapy. All receptors come from a middle-aged man with HIV.

V and J are TRBV18 and TRBJ2-1; TRBD2 aligns across 9 bases. The ends lost 3 bases at V and 6 bases at J; junction bases unmatched: 9. CDR3 length: 16 residues. Per germline, CDR1 KGHSH and CDR2 LQKENI. The CDR3 protein is CASSPSGSSLSNEQFF. The CDR3 DNA sequence: TGTGCCAGCTCACCTAGCGGGAGTTCCCTAAGCAATGAGCAGTTCTTC.

On this clone itself: A read error may produce the germline difference seen at one junction end. V gene TRBV4-3 combines with J gene TRBJ1-2; D is perhaps TRBD1 (5 bases). The CDR3 length is 14 residues. CDR1 is LGHNA and CDR2 is YSLEER in the germline V gene. CDR3 protein: CASSQGEGSMEENF. CDR3 in DNA: TGCGCCAGCAGCCAAGGGGAGGGGTCGATGGAAGAGAACTTC.

This chain joins TRBV12-5 and TRBJ2-1; TRBD2 agrees at 7 bases. The CDR3 spans 14 residues. Germline V lookup: CDR1 LGHNT, CDR2 FRNRAP. V lost 4 bases, J lost 4 bases, and 4 bases stayed unmatched. The CDR3 DNA is TGTGCTAGTGGTTATAGCGGGTCATACAATGAGCAGTTCTTC. Its protein product is CASGYSGSYNEQFF.

The chain combines TRBV5-5 with TRBJ2-5; D may be TRBD2 (6 bases). Trimming stripped 4 bases from V and 5 bases from J, with 15 bases between. Germline V CDR1 and CDR2: SGHKS, YYEKEE (reference sequence). The CDR3 has 14 amino acids. CDR3 residues: CASSRDFYSETQYF. CDR3 in DNA: TGTGCCAGCAGCCGGGACTTTTATAGCGAGACCCAGTACTTC. The full variable domain, completed using reference TRBV5-5 and TRBJ2-5, is DAGVTQSPTHLIKTRGQQVTLRCSPISGHKSVSWYQQVLGQGPQFIFQYYEKEERGRGNFPDRFSARQFPNYSSELNVNALLLGDSALYLCASSRDFYSETQYFGPGTRLLVL.

The V gene is TRBV5-1, the J gene TRBJ1-2, with 12 bases identical to TRBD1. Looked up from germline, CDR1 is SGHRS and CDR2 is YFSETQ. J gave up 8 bases and V 4 bases, and 9 bases lay outside the gene matches. CDR3 length: 15 residues. The chain's CDR3 is CASSEPGQGAGGYTF. As DNA, the CDR3 is TGCGCCAGCAGCGAGCCGGGACAGGGGGCGGGAGGCTACACCTTC.

The J gene is TRBJ1-1, the V gene TRBV7-2; D gene ambiguous. Between the trimmed V and J ends, which lost 1 base and 5 bases, there was a span of 14 bases. The germline V gene has CDR1 SGHTA and CDR2 FQGNSA. CDR3 size: 15 residues. The CDR3 bases are TGTGCCAGCAGCTTAGTTTTCCGGGCGGGGACTGAAGCTTTCTTT. It translates to CASSLVFRAGTEAFF.

The rearrangement links TRBV10-1 to TRBJ2-3, with D hard to call. Between the trimmed V and J ends, which lost 7 bases and 3 bases, there was a span of 17 bases. This CDR3 has 15 amino acids. The germline CDR1 and CDR2 sequences are WNHNN and SYGVQD (reference sequence). CDR3 in DNA: TGCGCCAGCACCCACCGGAATAGCAGGACAGATACGCAGTATTTT. Protein sequence: CASTHRNSRTDTQYF.

The V and J genes are TRBV7-2 and TRBJ2-1, with TRBD1 matching over 7 bases. The junction had 5 bases not matched to a gene; V was cut back by 5 bases and J by 7 bases. CDR3 length equals 13 residues. Germline-derived CDR1 and CDR2 are SGHTA and FQGNSA. In DNA form, the CDR3 reads TGTGCCAGCAGCCCTGACAGGGAGAATGAGCAGTTCTTC. It is translated as CASSPDRENEQFF.

In its sample, this clone is medium-sized. The chain carries TRBV6-9 and TRBJ1-5; 10 nucleotides line up with TRBD1. CDR1 is MNHGY, CDR2 SVAAGI, per germline. V lost 5 bases and J lost 3; bases outside the gene matches: 4. The CDR3 contains 15 residues. For the CDR3, the DNA is TGTGCCAGCAGTCGGACAGGGGGGCACAATCAGCCCCAGCATTTT. This gives the protein CASSRTGGHNQPQHF.

CDR3 DNA: TGTGCCAGCAGGGGCTGGGCCTCGAACACTGAAGCTTTCTTT. Its protein is CASRGWASNTEAFF. The chain recombines TRBV6-5 with TRBJ1-1; no firm D call. The CDR3 totals 14 residues. V was trimmed by 6 bases and J by 1 base, leaving 12 bases between them. Germline values: CDR1 MNHEY, CDR2 SVGAGI.